What follows describes a single TCR beta chain. What it binds is not known. This specimen comes from a study of cytomegalovirus exposure and HLA in healthy donors. This CDR3 region has 16 residues. Germline CDR1 reads SGHVS; CDR2 reads FQNEAQ. V lost 5 bases and J 7 bases, leaving 21 bases between the germline ends. The primer mix had 60 Vbeta and 13 Jbeta primers. The assay was immunoSEQ multiplex PCR, and TCRdb's table has in-frame clones only and misses some. This sample has roughly 150,000 clones, with 76% found just once. General study results and limits: A later analysis associated approximately 17,000 TCR beta sequences with HLA alleles at a 0.05 false discovery rate.

Sequenced material: PBMCs. V is TRBV7-8 and J is TRBJ2-1, with D possibly matching TRBD1 (5 bases). The receptor was isolated from a male donor in good health and CMV-seronegative. The CDR3 here is CASSRSWLKGKNEQFF. In DNA, the CDR3 is TGTGCCAGCAGCCGAAGTTGGTTGAAGGGGAAAAATGAGCAGTTCTTC.